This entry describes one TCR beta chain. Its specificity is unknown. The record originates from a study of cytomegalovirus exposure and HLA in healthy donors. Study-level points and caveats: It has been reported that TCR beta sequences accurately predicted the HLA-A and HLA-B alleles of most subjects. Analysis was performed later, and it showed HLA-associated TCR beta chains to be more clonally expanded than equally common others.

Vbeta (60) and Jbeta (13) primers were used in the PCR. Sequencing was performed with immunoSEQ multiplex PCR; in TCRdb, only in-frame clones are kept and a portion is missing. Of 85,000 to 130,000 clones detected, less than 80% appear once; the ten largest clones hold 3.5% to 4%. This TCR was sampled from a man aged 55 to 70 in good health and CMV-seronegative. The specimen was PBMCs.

CDR3: CASSTGQVSGSPLHF. DNA of the CDR3: TGTGCCAGCTCAACCGGACAGGTATCGGGTTCACCCCTCCACTTT. The genes are TRBV18 and TRBJ1-6, with TRBD1 identical over 7 bases. CDR1 KGHSH and CDR2 LQKENI come from the germline V gene. J lost 9 bases, V lost 5 bases, and 10 bases had no gene match. This CDR3 spans 15 amino acids.